A selection of T cell receptor beta chains follows, all from one sample in a study of T cells of healthy individuals. TCRdb re-derived calls from the 5' RACE reads in MiXCR, one entry per CDR3 protein. This table has about 63,000 distinct CDR3 sequences, around 15% appearing once. These receptors were obtained from a human donor in good health. Both conserved end residues are part of each CDR3. The order of the fields is D gene, V gene, clone size, J gene, CDR3 protein, CDR3 DNA. A D gene is named only where the DNA matches it firmly. Size is omitted from some rows. Given values are once, few, many or a class for expanded clones.

D gene: .; V gene: TRBV20-1; clone size: many; J gene: TRBJ2-1; CDR3 protein: CSAWDPGVEQFF; CDR3 DNA: TGCAGTGCTTGGGACCCTGGGGTAGAGCAGTTCTTC
D gene: TRBD1; V gene: TRBV5-1; clone size: few; J gene: TRBJ1-6; CDR3 protein: CASSLGGTGHNSPLHF; CDR3 DNA: TGCGCCAGCAGCTTGGGAGGGACAGGGCATAATTCACCCCTCCACTTT
D gene: .; V gene: TRBV4-1; clone size: many; J gene: TRBJ2-3; CDR3 protein: CASSQDDVSTDTQYF; CDR3 DNA: TGCGCCAGCAGCCAAGATGATGTAAGCACAGATACGCAGTATTTT
D gene: .; V gene: TRBV28; clone size: many; J gene: TRBJ2-5; CDR3 protein: CASSSQGSETQYF; CDR3 DNA: TGTGCCAGCAGTTCGCAGGGGTCAGAGACCCAGTACTTC
D gene: .; V gene: TRBV2; clone size: .; J gene: TRBJ1-6; CDR3 protein: CASSEVSGRRNSPLHF; CDR3 DNA: TGTGCCAGCAGTGAAGTCTCGGGAAGGAGGAATTCACCCCTCCACTTT
D gene: TRBD2; V gene: TRBV27; clone size: many; J gene: TRBJ2-1; CDR3 protein: CASSPFASGSYNEQFF; CDR3 DNA: TGTGCCAGCAGTCCCTTCGCTAGCGGATCCTACAATGAGCAGTTCTTC
D gene: .; V gene: TRBV25-1; clone size: .; J gene: TRBJ1-2; CDR3 protein: CASSEFGPLEGYTF; CDR3 DNA: TGTGCCAGCAGTGAATTTGGCCCTCTGGAGGGCTACACCTTC
D gene: TRBD1; V gene: TRBV11-2; clone size: few; J gene: TRBJ1-1; CDR3 protein: CASSSIRTGLNTEAFF; CDR3 DNA: TGTGCCAGCAGCTCAATTCGGACAGGGTTGAACACTGAAGCTTTCTTT
D gene: .; V gene: TRBV21-1; clone size: few; J gene: TRBJ2-1; CDR3 protein: CASRKPKGDEQFF; CDR3 DNA: TGTGCCAGCAGAAAGCCAAAAGGGGATGAGCAGTTCTTC
D gene: .; V gene: TRBV4-2; clone size: .; J gene: TRBJ2-7; CDR3 protein: CASSHPEETASYEQYF; CDR3 DNA: TGTGCCAGCAGCCATCCGGAGGAAACAGCCTCCTACGAGCAGTACTTC
D gene: TRBD2; V gene: TRBV2; clone size: .; J gene: TRBJ2-5; CDR3 protein: CASSIPVAGGPETQYF; CDR3 DNA: TGTGCCAGCAGTATACCGGTAGCGGGGGGGCCGGAGACCCAGTACTTC
D gene: TRBD1; V gene: TRBV7-3; clone size: once; J gene: TRBJ2-3; CDR3 protein: CASSFTGADTQYF; CDR3 DNA: TGTGCCAGCAGCTTTACAGGGGCGGATACGCAGTATTTT
D gene: TRBD2; V gene: TRBV27; clone size: many; J gene: TRBJ2-7; CDR3 protein: CASFFSGRKWEQYF; CDR3 DNA: TGTGCCAGCTTTTTTAGCGGGAGAAAATGGGAGCAGTACTTC
D gene: .; V gene: TRBV6-5; clone size: .; J gene: TRBJ2-5; CDR3 protein: CASTGPGVETQYF; CDR3 DNA: TGTGCCAGCACTGGTCCGGGGGTCGAGACCCAGTACTTC
D gene: .; V gene: TRBV14; clone size: .; J gene: TRBJ1-2; CDR3 protein: CASSPREGNGYTF; CDR3 DNA: TGTGCCAGCAGCCCAAGGGAGGGGAATGGCTACACCTTC
D gene: TRBD1; V gene: TRBV24-1; clone size: few; J gene: TRBJ2-2; CDR3 protein: CATSDYRDSNTGELFF; CDR3 DNA: TGTGCCACCAGTGATTACCGGGACAGTAACACCGGGGAGCTGTTTTTT
D gene: .; V gene: TRBV5-4; clone size: many; J gene: TRBJ2-6; CDR3 protein: CASSPRSSGANVLTF; CDR3 DNA: TGTGCCAGCAGCCCGAGAAGCTCTGGGGCCAACGTCCTGACTTTC
D gene: TRBD1; V gene: TRBV3-1; clone size: few; J gene: TRBJ1-6; CDR3 protein: CASSQDATGRNSPLHF; CDR3 DNA: TGTGCCAGCAGCCAGGACGCGACAGGGCGGAATTCACCCCTCCACTTT
D gene: .; V gene: TRBV6-5; clone size: many; J gene: TRBJ1-4; CDR3 protein: CASSNDGKSLFF; CDR3 DNA: TGTGCCAGCAGTAACGACGGGAAGAGTCTGTTTTTT
D gene: .; V gene: TRBV7-9; clone size: .; J gene: TRBJ2-1; CDR3 protein: CASSLRDNEQFF; CDR3 DNA: TGTGCCAGCAGCTTAAGGGACAATGAGCAGTTCTTC
D gene: .; V gene: TRBV9; clone size: .; J gene: TRBJ1-1; CDR3 protein: CASSPRGKPNTEAFF; CDR3 DNA: TGTGCCAGCAGCCCACGGGGCAAACCTAACACTGAAGCTTTCTTT
D gene: .; V gene: TRBV28; clone size: many; J gene: TRBJ2-7; CDR3 protein: CASSRPHSYEQYF; CDR3 DNA: TGTGCCAGCAGCCGACCCCACAGCTACGAGCAGTACTTC
D gene: .; V gene: TRBV12-3/TRBV12-4; clone size: many; J gene: TRBJ1-6; CDR3 protein: CASSLFRYNSPLHF; CDR3 DNA: TGTGCCAGCAGTTTATTCCGATATAATTCACCCCTCCACTTT
D gene: TRBD1; V gene: TRBV12-3/TRBV12-4; clone size: few; J gene: TRBJ2-2; CDR3 protein: CASSPRDRGYSAISNTGELFF; CDR3 DNA: TGTGCCAGCAGTCCGCGGGACAGGGGTTACAGCGCGATCTCGAACACCGGGGAGCTGTTTTTT
D gene: TRBD1; V gene: TRBV9; clone size: few; J gene: TRBJ2-5; CDR3 protein: CASSTGQGGVTQYF; CDR3 DNA: TGTGCCAGCAGCACGGGACAGGGGGGGGTGACCCAGTACTTC
D gene: .; V gene: TRBV27; clone size: many; J gene: TRBJ1-3; CDR3 protein: CASSPQDRSGNTIYF; CDR3 DNA: TGTGCCAGCAGTCCCCAGGATCGGTCTGGAAACACCATATATTTT
D gene: TRBD2; V gene: TRBV9; clone size: many; J gene: TRBJ2-1; CDR3 protein: CASSVQGTSGYNEQFF; CDR3 DNA: TGTGCCAGCAGCGTTCAAGGGACTAGCGGCTACAATGAGCAGTTCTTC
D gene: .; V gene: TRBV28; clone size: few; J gene: TRBJ2-3; CDR3 protein: CASSYRERGMYTQYF; CDR3 DNA: TGTGCCAGCAGTTACAGGGAGAGGGGCATGTATACGCAGTATTTT
D gene: .; V gene: TRBV5-1; clone size: many; J gene: TRBJ1-2; CDR3 protein: CASSFNQRIGGYTF; CDR3 DNA: TGCGCCAGCAGCTTTAATCAGAGGATTGGTGGCTACACCTTC
D gene: .; V gene: TRBV3-1; clone size: many; J gene: TRBJ2-1; CDR3 protein: CASSQARTQYNEQFF; CDR3 DNA: TGTGCCAGCAGCCAAGCTCGGACACAGTACAATGAGCAGTTCTTC
D gene: .; V gene: TRBV27; clone size: few; J gene: TRBJ2-1; CDR3 protein: CASSSPGHYSTHNEQFF; CDR3 DNA: TGTGCCAGCAGTTCCCCGGGACACTATTCCACGCACAATGAGCAGTTCTTC
D gene: TRBD1; V gene: TRBV18; clone size: few; J gene: TRBJ2-7; CDR3 protein: CASSPPGQEGHYEQYF; CDR3 DNA: TGTGCCAGCTCACCCCCGGGACAGGAGGGACATTACGAGCAGTACTTC
D gene: .; V gene: TRBV13; clone size: .; J gene: TRBJ2-5; CDR3 protein: CASSGLGQSQETQYF; CDR3 DNA: TGTGCCAGCAGCGGGCTCGGACAGTCTCAAGAGACCCAGTACTTC
D gene: .; V gene: TRBV6-5; clone size: .; J gene: TRBJ2-1; CDR3 protein: CASRDNRGYNEQFF; CDR3 DNA: TGTGCCAGCCGGGACAACCGGGGCTACAATGAGCAGTTCTTC
D gene: .; V gene: TRBV20-1; clone size: many; J gene: TRBJ1-3; CDR3 protein: CSASAGAGNTIYF; CDR3 DNA: TGCAGTGCTAGCGCGGGGGCTGGAAACACCATATATTTT
D gene: .; V gene: TRBV5-1; clone size: many; J gene: TRBJ1-2; CDR3 protein: CASSESITGGYTF; CDR3 DNA: TGCGCCAGCAGCGAGAGTATAACAGGGGGCTACACCTTC
D gene: TRBD2; V gene: TRBV20-1; clone size: many; J gene: TRBJ2-7; CDR3 protein: CSAREPSGGTGYEQYF; CDR3 DNA: TGCAGTGCTAGAGAACCTAGCGGGGGAACAGGTTACGAGCAGTACTTC
D gene: .; V gene: TRBV4-2; clone size: many; J gene: TRBJ1-1; CDR3 protein: CASSPRAWDTEAFF; CDR3 DNA: TGTGCCAGCAGCCCACGAGCGTGGGACACTGAAGCTTTCTTT
D gene: TRBD2; V gene: TRBV28; clone size: .; J gene: TRBJ2-1; CDR3 protein: CASSLASLAGGNNEQFF; CDR3 DNA: TGTGCCAGCAGTTTAGCTTCGCTAGCGGGGGGTAACAATGAGCAGTTCTTC
D gene: TRBD2; V gene: TRBV12-3/TRBV12-4; clone size: .; J gene: TRBJ2-3; CDR3 protein: CASSALAGGGTDTQYF; CDR3 DNA: TGTGCCAGCAGCGCTCTAGCGGGGGGCGGCACAGATACGCAGTATTTT